These 20 T cell receptor beta chains were sequenced from one sample in a study of shared clonotypes between healthy human individuals. Clones were read by immunoSEQ multiplex PCR, and TCRdb kept only the in-frame ones, dropping some. The table lists 1,400,000 or so clones, about 98.5% of them singletons. Sequencing was performed on naive CD4+ T cells sorted from blood. Sample subset: CD45RA+ positively selected. These receptor sequences come from a man aged 30 to 45 in good health.

The V gene is TRBV5-6, the J gene TRBJ2-1; no clear D. The CDR3 is 17 amino acids. Per germline, CDR1 SGHDT and CDR2 YYEEEE. Trimming cost V 1 base and J 4 bases, with 18 bases left between them. CDR3 residues: CASSLYSNQALYNEQFF. The CDR3 nucleotides read TGTGCCAGCAGCTTGTACTCTAACCAAGCACTTTACAATGAGCAGTTCTTC.

The chain couples TRBV30 to TRBJ2-1, with D perhaps TRBD1 (6 bases). V was trimmed by 4 bases and J by 8 bases, leaving 12 bases between them. Germline assignment: CDR1 GTSNPN and CDR2 SVGIG (reference sequence). The CDR3 contains 12 residues. CDR3 in DNA: TGTGCCTGGAACCCAGGGGCACATGAGCAGTTCTTC. Its translation: CAWNPGAHEQFF. The full variable domain, with the rest looked up from reference TRBV30 and TRBJ2-1, is SQTIHQWPATLVQPVGSPLSLECTVEGTSNPNLYWYRQAAGRGLQLLFYSVGIGQISSEVPQNLSASRPQDRQFILSSKKLLLSDSGFYLCAWNPGAHEQFFGPGTRLTVL.

This clone has a single count. This chain joins TRBV7-6 and TRBJ2-7; unclear D gene. CDR3 length: 15 amino acids. The V end lost 5 bases, the J end lost 4 bases, and 18 bases lay between the germline ends. Looked up from germline, CDR1 is SGHVS and CDR2 is FNYEAQ. The CDR3 spells CASSARNIQLYEQYF. The CDR3 DNA sequence: TGTGCCAGCAGCGCTCGTAACATTCAATTATACGAGCAGTACTTC.

V gene TRBV9 combines with J gene TRBJ2-7, with D possibly matching TRBD1 (6 bases). This CDR3 has 15 amino acids. With 3 bases removed from V and 4 bases from J, the gap between germline ends came to 17 bases. Germline loops: CDR1 SGDLS, CDR2 YYNGEE. CDR3 loop: CASSATTGLNYEQYF. The CDR3 bases are TGTGCCAGCAGCGCGACGACAGGACTGAATTACGAGCAGTACTTC.

The chain couples TRBV11-2 to TRBJ2-1; D uncertain. Trimming removed 5 bases at V and 0 bases at J, with 14 bases between. CDR1 is SGHAT and CDR2 is FQNNGV in the germline V gene. The CDR3 has 16 amino acids. This CDR3 is CASSEQRASSYNEQFF. The CDR3 DNA reads as TGTGCCAGCAGCGAACAACGGGCTAGCTCCTACAATGAGCAGTTCTTC. Combining the CDR3 with reference TRBV11-2 and TRBJ2-1 gives the whole variable domain EAGVAQSPRYKIIEKRQSVAFWCNPISGHATLYWYQQILGQGPKLLIQFQNNGVVDDSQLPKDRFSAERLKGVDSTLKIQPAKLEDSAVYLCASSEQRASSYNEQFFGPGTRLTVL.

The rearrangement links TRBV5-4 to TRBJ2-1; TRBD1 matches at 8 bases. The V gene end was trimmed by 0 bases and the J gene end by 4 bases; junction bases not matched to a gene: 0. CDR1 is SGHNT, CDR2 YYREEE, per germline (reference sequence). There are 14 residues in the CDR3. CDR3: CASSLGQGYNEQFF. In DNA, the CDR3 is TGTGCCAGCAGCTTGGGACAGGGGTACAATGAGCAGTTCTTC.

This chain links TRBV7-9 with TRBJ2-2, with 8 positions matching TRBD2. The CDR3 has 13 residues. The V gene end was trimmed by 8 bases and the J gene end by 3 bases; junction bases not matched to a gene: 2. Germline V gives CDR1 SEHNR, CDR2 FQNEAQ (reference sequence). The DNA for the CDR3 is TGTGCCAGCCGACTAGCGTACACCGGGGAGCTGTTTTTT. Translating it yields CASRLAYTGELFF.

The gene calls are TRBV5-1 and TRBJ1-4; D unresolved. The CDR3 spans 14 residues. The V and J ends lost 0 bases and 10 bases respectively, with 13 bases between them. Germline V gives CDR1 SGHRS, CDR2 YFSETQ. CDR3 loop: CASSLDSATGKLFF. The CDR3 DNA is TGCGCCAGCAGCTTGGACTCGGCAACTGGAAAACTGTTTTTT.

The rearrangement uses TRBV30 and TRBJ2-7; 9 nucleotides align to TRBD2. Germline-derived CDR1 and CDR2 are GTSNPN and SVGIG (reference sequence). V was clipped by 8 bases and J by 2 bases; unmatched bases: 13. CDR3 length: 15 residues. CDR3 in amino acids: CATHRSLAGPYEQYF. The CDR3 nucleotides read TGTGCCACACACCGGTCACTAGCGGGTCCCTACGAGCAGTACTTC.

V is TRBV5-4 and J is TRBJ1-1; D is ambiguous. With 0 bases removed from V and 2 bases from J, the gap between germline ends came to 8 bases. The CDR3 length is 14 residues. The germline V gene encodes CDR1 SGHNT and CDR2 YYREEE (reference sequence). The CDR3 sequence: CASSLAARNTEAFF. As DNA, the CDR3 is TGTGCCAGCAGCTTGGCCGCCAGAAACACTGAAGCTTTCTTT.

The chain couples TRBV10-2 to TRBJ2-3; possible D gene TRBD1, 5 bases. V lost 0 bases and J lost 0, with 10 bases in between. CDR1 is WSHSY and CDR2 is SAAADI in the germline V gene. The CDR3 runs to 16 residues. In DNA, the CDR3 is TGCGCCAGCAGTGAGTCAGTGGGGCGAAGCACAGATACGCAGTATTTT. This translates into CASSESVGRSTDTQYF.

The rearrangement joins TRBV5-1 to TRBJ2-3; D gene uncertain. The ends were cut back, 1 base at V and 0 bases at J, with 12 bases in the middle. This CDR3 is 16 amino acids long. Germline V gives CDR1 SGHRS, CDR2 YFSETQ. CDR3 bases: TGCGCCAGCAGCTTGTCACCAGGTACTAGCACAGATACGCAGTATTTT. This codes for CASSLSPGTSTDTQYF. Filled out from reference TRBV5-1 and TRBJ2-3, the complete variable domain reads KAGVTQTPRYLIKTRGQQVTLSCSPISGHRSVSWYQQTPGQGLQFLFEYFSETQRNKGNFPGRFSGRQFSNSRSEMNVSTLELGDSALYLCASSLSPGTSTDTQYFGPGTRLTVL.

The V call is TRBV4-2, the J call TRBJ2-1, with D possibly matching TRBD2 (5 bases). Trimming took off 1 base at V and 8 bases at J, with 18 bases between the two ends. In germline, CDR1 is LGHNA, CDR2 YNFKEQ. The CDR3 has 16 amino acids. The CDR3 loop is CASSQGARAPPDEQFF. The CDR3 DNA sequence: TGTGCCAGCAGCCAAGGGGCGAGGGCGCCCCCGGATGAGCAGTTCTTC.

The genes are TRBV5-8 and TRBJ2-7, with D possibly being TRBD1 (5 bases). The CDR3 has 14 amino acids. The V gene's germline CDR1 is SGHTS and CDR2 YDEGEE. V was clipped by 3 bases and J by 6 bases, with 16 bases between them. The CDR3 protein is CASSSPGRPGEQYF. The CDR3 nucleotides read TGTGCCAGCAGCTCTCCAGGGCGTCCTGGCGAGCAGTACTTC.

This chain joins TRBV30 and TRBJ1-1; no firm D call. The germline V and J ends were trimmed by 3 bases and 9 bases, with 14 bases remaining between them. The CDR3 consists of 12 residues. CDR1 GTSNPN and CDR2 SVGIG come from the germline V gene (reference sequence). The CDR3 bases are TGTGCCTGGAGCCGCGGTAGCGGGCAAGCTTTCTTT. This sequence encodes CAWSRGSGQAFF.

V is TRBV18 and J is TRBJ2-1, with TRBD1 matching 8 bases. This CDR3 is built from 17 residues. The V gene end was trimmed by 1 base and the J gene end by 3 bases; junction bases not matched to a gene: 8. Germline V gene sequence: CDR1 KGHSH, CDR2 LQKENI. The CDR3 sequence: CASSPLRQQGVYNEQFF. The CDR3 nucleotides are TGTGCCAGCTCACCACTAAGGCAACAGGGGGTCTACAATGAGCAGTTCTTC.

The sample holds one count of this clone. This chain joins TRBV5-1 and TRBJ2-2; TRBD2 matches at 11 bases. Trimming cost V 4 bases and J 7 bases; bases outside gene matches: 9. This CDR3 has 16 amino acids. The germline V gene has CDR1 SGHRS and CDR2 YFSETQ. CDR3 residues: CASSRSSGRLGGELFF. The CDR3 DNA sequence: TGCGCCAGCAGCCGATCTAGCGGGAGGTTAGGCGGGGAGCTGTTTTTT.

Worth noting for this clone: The sample has other DNA sequences that encode this CDR3 too. The V gene is TRBV5-1, the J gene TRBJ2-7; D is tentatively TRBD1 or TRBD2 (6 bases each). Trimming removed 0 bases at V and 5 bases at J, with 12 bases between. CDR1 and CDR2 (germline): SGHRS, YFSETQ. The CDR3 is 14 residues long. CDR3 residues: CASSLAQGTHEQYF. Here the CDR3 DNA reads TGCGCCAGCAGCTTGGCTCAGGGGACTCACGAGCAGTACTTC.

The chain links TRBV6-5 to TRBJ2-1, with 7 bases that match TRBD2. The CDR3 sequence is 15 residues long. Germline CDR1 and CDR2: MNHEY and SVGAGI. V shed 8 bases, J shed 0 bases, and the junction held 7 bases outside the gene matches. For the CDR3, the DNA is TGTGCCAGCGCGGGAGCGGTCTCCTCCTACAATGAGCAGTTCTTC. Protein product: CASAGAVSSYNEQFF.

The chain carries TRBV11-2 and TRBJ2-3; D might be TRBD2 (5 bases). Trimming took 5 bases from V and 0 from J, leaving 21 bases between them. The CDR3 has 18 amino acids. Germline V gene lookup returns CDR1 SGHAT and CDR2 FQNNGV. CDR3 bases: TGTGCCAGCAGCCGGTCGGGAAACCACTACGGTAGCACAGATACGCAGTATTTT. It encodes CASSRSGNHYGSTDTQYF.